This T cell receptor beta chain appears in the sequencing data of a study of blood T cell repertoires in COVID-19. Study-level information: Acute and convalescent COVID-19 specimens originated in the United States, Italy and Spain. Sample material is recorded as cDNA or gDNA derived from T cells, B-cell-depleted T cells, or PBMCs.

As originally analysed: Amplification with reference gene primers provided the estimates of nucleated cell counts. Clones were read by immunoSEQ multiplex PCR, and TCRdb kept only the in-frame ones, dropping some. V and J calls and clone size come straight from that table; D and trimming were deduced from the DNA. The sample yields about 64,000 clones, just over 85% seen once. V gave up 4 bases and J gave up 2 bases; unmatched junction bases: 11. The CDR3 extends over 16 amino acids. The germline CDR1 and CDR2 sequences are MGHRA and YSYEKL. Sequencing input: peripheral blood. This chain links TRBV4-1 with TRBJ2-7, with 7 positions matching TRBD2. The receptor's source is a man in his forties or fifties with acute or convalescent COVID-19. CDR3 DNA: TGCGCCAGCAGCCCAGACCCTAGCGGAGACACCTACGAGCAGTACTTC. This codes for CASSPDPSGDTYEQYF.